This T cell receptor beta chain is drawn from a study of T cell clonality in common variable immunodeficiency. This clone was detected many times. The antigen is not known. The read stops 3 residues short of the end of the CDR3; the missing end is completed from the germline J gene. Germline loops: CDR1 KGHSH, CDR2 LQKENI. Trimming took 0 bases from V and 2 from J, leaving 10 bases between them. This CDR3 region has 15 residues. General study points: In common variable immunodeficiency, TCR beta chains reportedly carried fewer deletions and N-nucleotide insertions.

Equal genomic DNA amounts from CVID and control samples were sequenced. The method was immunoSEQ multiplex PCR; TCRdb's version includes in-frame clones alone and lacks a portion of them. Listed for the sample are 15,000 to 25,000 clones, none seen a single time. No CVID subject was ill or on immunomodulatory drugs when sampled. The receptor was derived from a human donor with common variable immunodeficiency. The chain links TRBV18 to TRBJ2-5; D not resolved. Sequences were obtained from peripheral blood mononuclear cells. The CDR3 sequence: CASSPPPRPQETQYF. CDR3 DNA (partial): TGTGCCAGCTCACCACCTCCCAGGCCTCAAGAGACC.